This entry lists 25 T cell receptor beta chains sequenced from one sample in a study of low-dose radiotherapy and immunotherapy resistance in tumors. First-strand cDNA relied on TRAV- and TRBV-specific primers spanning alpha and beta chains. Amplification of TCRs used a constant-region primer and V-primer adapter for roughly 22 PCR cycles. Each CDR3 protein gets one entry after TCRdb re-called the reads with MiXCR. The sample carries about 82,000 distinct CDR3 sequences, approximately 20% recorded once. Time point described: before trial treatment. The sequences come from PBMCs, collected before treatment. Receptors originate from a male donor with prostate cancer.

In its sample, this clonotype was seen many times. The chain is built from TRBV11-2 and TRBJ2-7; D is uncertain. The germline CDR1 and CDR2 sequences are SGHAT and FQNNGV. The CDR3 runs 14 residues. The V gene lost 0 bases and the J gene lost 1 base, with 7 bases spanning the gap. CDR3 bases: TGTGCCAGCAGCTTAGAGACCGCTTCCTACGAGCAGTACTTC. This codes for CASSLETASYEQYF.

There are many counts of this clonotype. CDR3 residues: CASSQGAGGLGTDTQYF. The CDR3 nucleotides are TGTGCCAGCAGCCAGGGAGCGGGGGGGCTGGGCACAGATACGCAGTATTTT. The rearrangement joins TRBV4-2 to TRBJ2-3; the match to TRBD2 covers 10 bases. The length of the CDR3 is 17 residues. Germline V gene data show CDR1 as LGHNA and CDR2 as YNFKEQ. Germline trimming cut 3 bases from V and 1 base from J; bases unmatched to any gene: 7.

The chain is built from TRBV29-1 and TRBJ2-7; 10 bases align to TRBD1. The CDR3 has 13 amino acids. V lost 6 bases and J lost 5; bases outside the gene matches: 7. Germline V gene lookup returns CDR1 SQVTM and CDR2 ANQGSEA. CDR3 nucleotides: TGCAGCGTCCGACGGGGACAGGGGAACGAGCAGTACTTC. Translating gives CSVRRGQGNEQYF.

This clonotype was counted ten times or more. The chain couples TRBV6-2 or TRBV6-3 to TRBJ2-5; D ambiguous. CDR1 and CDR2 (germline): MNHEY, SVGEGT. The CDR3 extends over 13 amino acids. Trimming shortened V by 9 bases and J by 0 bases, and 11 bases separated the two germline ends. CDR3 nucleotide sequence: TGTGCCAGTTTCCTCGGGTACCAAGAGACCCAGTACTTC. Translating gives CASFLGYQETQYF.

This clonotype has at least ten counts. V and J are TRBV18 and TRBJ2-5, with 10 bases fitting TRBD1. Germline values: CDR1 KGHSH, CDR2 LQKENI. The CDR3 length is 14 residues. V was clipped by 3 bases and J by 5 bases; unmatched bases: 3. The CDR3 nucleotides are TGTGCCAGCTCACCCGGACAGGGGGGCGAGACCCAGTACTTC. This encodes CASSPGQGGETQYF.

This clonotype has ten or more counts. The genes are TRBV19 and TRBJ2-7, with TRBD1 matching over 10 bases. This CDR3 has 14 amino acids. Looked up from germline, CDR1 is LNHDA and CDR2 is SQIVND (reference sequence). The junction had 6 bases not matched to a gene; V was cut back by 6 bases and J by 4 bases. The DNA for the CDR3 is TGTGCCAGTAGGTCCAGACAGGGGGCGTACGAGCAGTACTTC. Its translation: CASRSRQGAYEQYF.

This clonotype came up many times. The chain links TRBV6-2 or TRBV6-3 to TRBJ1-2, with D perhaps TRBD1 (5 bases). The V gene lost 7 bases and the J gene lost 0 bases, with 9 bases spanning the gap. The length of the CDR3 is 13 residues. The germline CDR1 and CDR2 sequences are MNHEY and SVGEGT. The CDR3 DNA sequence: TGTGCCAGCAAGCAGGGACCTAACTATGGCTACACCTTC. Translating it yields CASKQGPNYGYTF.

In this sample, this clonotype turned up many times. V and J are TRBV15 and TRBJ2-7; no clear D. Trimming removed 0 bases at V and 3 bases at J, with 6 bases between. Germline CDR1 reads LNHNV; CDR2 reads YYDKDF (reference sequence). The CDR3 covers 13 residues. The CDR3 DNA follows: TGTGCCACCAGCAGAGAAGTAGGCTACGAGCAGTACTTC. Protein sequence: CATSREVGYEQYF. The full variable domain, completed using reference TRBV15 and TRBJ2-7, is DAMVIQNPRYQVTQFGKPVTLSCSQTLNHNVMYWYQQKSSQAPKLLFHYYDKDFNNEADTPDNFQSRRPNTSFCFLDIRSPGLGDTAMYLCATSREVGYEQYFGPGTRLTVT.

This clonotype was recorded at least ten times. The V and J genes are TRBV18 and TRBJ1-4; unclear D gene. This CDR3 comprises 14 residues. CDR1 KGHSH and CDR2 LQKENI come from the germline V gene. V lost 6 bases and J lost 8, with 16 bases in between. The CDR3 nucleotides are TGTGCCAGCTCGGCGAGGGCTGAGGGCGAAAAACTGTTTTTT. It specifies CASSARAEGEKLFF.

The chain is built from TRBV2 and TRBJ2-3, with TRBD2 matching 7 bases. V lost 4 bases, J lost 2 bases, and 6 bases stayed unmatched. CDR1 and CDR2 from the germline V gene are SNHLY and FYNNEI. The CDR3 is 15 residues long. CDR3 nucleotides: TGTGCCAGCAGTGGAAGTAGCGGGCACACAGATACGCAGTATTTT. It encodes CASSGSSGHTDTQYF.

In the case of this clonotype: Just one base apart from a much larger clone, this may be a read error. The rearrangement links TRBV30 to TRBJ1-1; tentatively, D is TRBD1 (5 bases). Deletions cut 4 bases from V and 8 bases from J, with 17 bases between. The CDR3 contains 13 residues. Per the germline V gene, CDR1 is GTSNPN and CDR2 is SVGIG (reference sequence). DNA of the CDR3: TGTGCCTGGATTGCAAGGGGCGGGGGAGAAGCTTTCTTT. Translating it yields CAWIARGGGEAFF.

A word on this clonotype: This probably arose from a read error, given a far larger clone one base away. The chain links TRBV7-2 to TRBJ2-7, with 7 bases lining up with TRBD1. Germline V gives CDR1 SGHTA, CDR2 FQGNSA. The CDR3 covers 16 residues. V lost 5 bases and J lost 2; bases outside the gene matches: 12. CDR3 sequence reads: CASSHGPGQATYEQYF. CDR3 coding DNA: TGTGCCAGCAGCCACGGGCCCGGACAGGCGACCTACGAGCAGTACTTC.

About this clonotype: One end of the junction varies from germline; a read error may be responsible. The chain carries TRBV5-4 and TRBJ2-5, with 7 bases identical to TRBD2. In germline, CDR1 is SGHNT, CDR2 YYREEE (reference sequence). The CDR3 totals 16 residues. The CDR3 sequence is CASHQAGRRVGETQCF. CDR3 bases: TGTGCCAGCCATCAAGCGGGGCGCAGGGTCGGGGAGACCCAGTGCTTC.

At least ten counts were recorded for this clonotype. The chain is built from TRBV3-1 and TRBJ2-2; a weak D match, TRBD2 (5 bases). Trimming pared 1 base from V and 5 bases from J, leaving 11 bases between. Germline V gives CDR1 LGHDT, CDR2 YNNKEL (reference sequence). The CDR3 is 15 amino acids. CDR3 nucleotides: TGTGCCAGCAGCCAAGCCCCCGGGGTAACCGGGGAGCTGTTTTTT. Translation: CASSQAPGVTGELFF.

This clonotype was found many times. The DNA for the CDR3 is TGTGCCACCAGTGATTTAACGGGGAGCTCCTACAATGAGCAGTTCTTC. It translates to CATSDLTGSSYNEQFF. The J gene is TRBJ2-1, the V gene TRBV24-1; D might be TRBD2 (5 bases). Germline CDR1 reads KGHDR; CDR2 reads SFDVKD. The CDR3 runs 16 residues. The V and J ends lost 1 base and 0 bases respectively, with 9 bases between them.

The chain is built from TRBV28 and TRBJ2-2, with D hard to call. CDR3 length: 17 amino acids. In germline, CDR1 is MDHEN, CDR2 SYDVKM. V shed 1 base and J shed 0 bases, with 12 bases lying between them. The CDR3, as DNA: TGTGCCAGCAGTTTATCCCGCTGGGGTACGAACACCGGGGAGCTGTTTTTT. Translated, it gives CASSLSRWGTNTGELFF.

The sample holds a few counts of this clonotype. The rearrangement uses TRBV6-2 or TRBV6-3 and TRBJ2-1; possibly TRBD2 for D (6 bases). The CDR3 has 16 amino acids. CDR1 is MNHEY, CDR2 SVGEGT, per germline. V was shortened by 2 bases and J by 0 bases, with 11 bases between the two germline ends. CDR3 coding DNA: TGTGCCAGCAGTTACATCCTAGCGAGCTCCTACAATGAGCAGTTCTTC. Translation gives CASSYILASSYNEQFF.

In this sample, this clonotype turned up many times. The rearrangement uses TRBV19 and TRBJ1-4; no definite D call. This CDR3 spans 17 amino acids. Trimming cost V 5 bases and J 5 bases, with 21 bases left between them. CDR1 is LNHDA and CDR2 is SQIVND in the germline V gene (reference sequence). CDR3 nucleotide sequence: TGTGCCAGTAGTTCCAACCCCCCCCGGATTCAAAATGAAAAACTGTTTTTT. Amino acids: CASSSNPPRIQNEKLFF.

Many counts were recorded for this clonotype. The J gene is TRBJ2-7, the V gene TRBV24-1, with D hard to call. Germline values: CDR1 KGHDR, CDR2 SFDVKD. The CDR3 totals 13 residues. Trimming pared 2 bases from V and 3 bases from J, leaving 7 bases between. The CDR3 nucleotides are TGTGCCACCAGTGATTCCCCAGGCTACGAGCAGTACTTC. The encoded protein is CATSDSPGYEQYF.

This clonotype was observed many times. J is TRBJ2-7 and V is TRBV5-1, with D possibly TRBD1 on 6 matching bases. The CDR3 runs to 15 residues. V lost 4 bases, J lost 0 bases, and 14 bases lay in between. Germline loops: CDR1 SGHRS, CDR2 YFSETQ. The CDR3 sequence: CASSPDRISSYEQYF. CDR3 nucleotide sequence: TGCGCCAGCAGCCCGGACAGAATAAGCTCCTACGAGCAGTACTTC.

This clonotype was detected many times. The CDR3 reads CASSPPRTSGTYNEQFF. CDR3 nucleotides: TGTGCCAGCAGCCCGCCGAGGACTAGCGGAACCTACAATGAGCAGTTCTTC. The chain is built from TRBV3-1 and TRBJ2-1, with 10 bases that match TRBD2. Looked up from germline, CDR1 is LGHDT and CDR2 is YNNKEL (reference sequence). V shed 4 bases and J 2 bases; nucleotides not matched to a gene: 8. The length of the CDR3 is 17 residues.

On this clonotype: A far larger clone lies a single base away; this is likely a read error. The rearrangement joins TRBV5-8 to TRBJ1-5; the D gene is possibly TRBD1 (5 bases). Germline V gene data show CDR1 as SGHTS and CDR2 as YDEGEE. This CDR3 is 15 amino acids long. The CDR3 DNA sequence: TGTGCCAGCAGCACAGAACCGGGACCCTATCAGCCCCAGCAGTTT. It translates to CASSTEPGPYQPQQF.

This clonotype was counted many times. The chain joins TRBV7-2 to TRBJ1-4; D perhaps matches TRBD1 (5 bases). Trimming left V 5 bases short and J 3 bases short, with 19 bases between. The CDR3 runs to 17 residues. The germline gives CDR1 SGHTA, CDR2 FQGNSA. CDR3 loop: CASSIPASGWSNEKLFF. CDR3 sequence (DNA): TGTGCCAGCAGCATACCGGCCTCAGGGTGGTCTAATGAAAAACTGTTTTTT.

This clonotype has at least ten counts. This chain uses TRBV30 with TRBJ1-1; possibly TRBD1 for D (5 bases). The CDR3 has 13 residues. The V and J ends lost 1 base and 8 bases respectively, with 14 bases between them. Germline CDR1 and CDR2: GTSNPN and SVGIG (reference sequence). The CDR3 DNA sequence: TGTGCCTGGAGTGCAAGGGGCGGGGGAGAAGCTTTCTTT. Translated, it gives CAWSARGGGEAFF.

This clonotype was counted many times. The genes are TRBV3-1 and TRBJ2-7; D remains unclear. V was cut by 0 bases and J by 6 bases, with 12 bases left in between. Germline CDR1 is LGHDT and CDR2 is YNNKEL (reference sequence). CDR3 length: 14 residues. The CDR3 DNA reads TGTGCCAGCAGCCAAGATTTTCGATCGGGCGAGCAGTACTTC. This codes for CASSQDFRSGEQYF.